The TCR beta chain under discussion was sequenced for a study of cytomegalovirus exposure and HLA in healthy donors. Findings of the study overall: The classifier reportedly diagnosed cytomegalovirus status with high specificity and sensitivity. Immune exposure was documented only through CMV serostatus. Being indistinguishable, some V segments were excluded, TRBV6-2 and TRBV6-3 among them. Earlier analysis looked at TCR beta V segments, and most were productive about 87% or about 30% of the time.

This CDR3 is built from 14 residues. Germline V gives CDR1 SGDLS, CDR2 YYNGEE. V was clipped by 8 bases and J by 2 bases; unmatched bases: 4. Points on this clone: Antigen unknown.

In the PCR, 60 Vbeta and 13 Jbeta primers were used. Assay used: immunoSEQ multiplex PCR; TCRdb lists only in-frame clones, some missing. This table holds more than 80,000 clones, 70% to 85% found once. This chain connects TRBV9 to TRBJ2-3; 11 bases align to TRBD2. The sequencing input was PBMCs. This sequence was found in a boy aged 5 to 17 in good health and CMV-seronegative. CDR3 sequence: CASTSGGFTDTQYF. The CDR3 nucleotides are TGTGCCAGTACTAGCGGGGGTTTCACAGATACGCAGTATTTT.